The following is a TCR beta chain sequence with its context. The clone's antigen remains unknown. No base quality information exists; no much larger clone differs at one position. Whole blood was collected in K2EDTA tubes by collaborating institutions according to the institutions' own protocols. For TCRbeta analysis, collaborator samples were shipped as frozen whole blood, as isolated PBMCs, or as DNA extracted from either sample type. The record originates from a study of blood T cell repertoires in COVID-19 (TCRdb year 2020). At the level of the whole study: Samples covering the acute and convalescent phases of COVID-19 were provided by collaborators in the United States, Italy and Spain. The repertoires were released in a freely available public database meant as a resource for research on the immune response to SARS-CoV-2. Nearly every sample came with metadata listing a de-identified subject ID, COVID-19 status, age in years and sex. Where available, HLA class I and class II types were taken from metadata supplied by the sample provider and were not determined by assay-based typing. Subjects who had been exposed to COVID-19, were actively infected with it, or had recovered from it provided the deeply sampled blood TCRbeta repertoires that made up the dataset. Samples were obtained from the ongoing ImmuneRACE study (first 160 participants) and from about 1,300 subjects provided by 6 global collaborators. The prospective study material was composed of cDNA or gDNA derived from T cells, B-cell-depleted T cells, or PBMCs. Study-wide conclusions, independent of this receptor: Clinical and demographic metadata were provided uncurated, with the amount varying by source and participant.

TCRbeta CDR3 regions were amplified from genomic DNA using the immunoSEQ Assay, a bias-controlled multiplex PCR. The study's own analysis went as follows. Nucleated cell counts per sample were estimated from amplification of reference gene primers within the assay. To quantify the absolute abundance of each unique TCRbeta CDR3 rearrangement, sequence reads were collapsed and filtered. Productive Simpson clonality was computed per sample as the square root of Simpson's diversity index over productive rearrangements. Here the immuneACCESS table is served through TCRdb, limited to in-frame sequences with V and J called. Missing clones are a known gap in these copies; in checked studies unresolved V genes cover under half, and the rest lacks a known reason. V and J calls and clone size are those listed in that table; D and trimming were worked out from the DNA. This sample lists approximately 76,000 clones; approximately 80% were detected once. The ten biggest clones cover more than 9.5% of the sample.

The clonotype originates from a man aged 45 to 65 with acute or convalescent COVID-19. The sequenced sample consisted of peripheral blood.

The sequenced DNA is TGTGCCAGCAGTTTGGGCCAAAATCAGCCCCAGCATTTT. Its coded protein is CASSLGQNQPQHF. The sequence is built from TRBV27 and TRBJ1-5, with the D gene not clear enough to name. CDR1 and CDR2 are read off the germline V gene (reference sequence) as MNHEY and SMNVEV. The V end loses 3 bases and the J end loses 4 bases, and a stretch of 7 bases separates them. From its cysteine to its phenylalanine, the CDR3 spans 13 amino acids. Here the CDR3 DNA is all that survives: 39 bases in frame from base 1.